The subject of this entry is one T cell receptor (beta chain). Its antigen is as yet unknown. The PCR was carried out with 60 Vbeta primers and 13 Jbeta primers. Under the authors' procedure: Later, an analysis found around 80 million unique TCR beta chains, and approximately 10 million of these were shared. The method was immunoSEQ multiplex PCR; TCRdb's version includes in-frame clones alone and lacks a portion of them. V and J calls and clone size are those listed in that table; D and trimming were worked out from the DNA. Counted here are 150,000 to 200,000 clones, about nine tenths occurring once; the ten biggest clones make up around 1%. Whereas donors were nominally healthy upon sampling, unrecorded immune exposures were probable. V lost 3 bases and J lost 4; bases outside the gene matches: 9. The CDR3 has 16 residues. CDR1 is SGDLS, CDR2 YYNGEE, per germline. This sample is part of a study of cytomegalovirus exposure and HLA in healthy donors. Study outcomes and limitations: In vitro testing confirmed a few CMV-associated chains as specific for CMV antigens.

The clonotype originates from a boy under 10 years old in good health and CMV-seronegative. The chain carries TRBV9 and TRBJ2-1, with 8 bases aligning to TRBD1. Sequenced input: PBMCs. CDR3 residues: CASSAGPGTGYNEQFF. As DNA, the CDR3 is TGTGCCAGCAGCGCCGGACCCGGGACAGGATACAATGAGCAGTTCTTC.